This TCR beta chain is from a study of cytomegalovirus exposure and HLA in healthy donors (dated by TCRdb to the late 2010s). In the study overall: In an earlier analysis of 587 of the donors, approximately 300 Gb of sequence data and 117 million unique TCR beta sequences from 180 million or so T cells were reported. Rather than drawing on any new phenotypic data, the later analysis identified candidate immune exposures from TCR beta sequences and the way those sequences occurred across donors. Donor age, sex, ethnicity and CMV serostatus were collected together with the repertoire data. All discovery cohort repertoires had been generated on a single sequencing platform. Of the roughly 400 genotyped donors, approximately 80% fell in the genetic ancestry cluster associated with self-reported Caucasian donors. On average, approximately 250,000 unique TCR beta nucleotide sequences were sequenced per donor among 398 genotyped donors of the cohort, with roughly 18% of those sequences being non-productive. The aim of the study was to test whether cataloging public T cell receptors could identify signatures of past pathogen exposure. Using immunosequencing, the study profiled T cell repertoires from around 670 subjects and related those repertoires to cytomegalovirus serostatus. To study patterns of TCR occurrence, a later analysis re-analyzed previously published TCR beta repertoires from around 700 donors and added high-resolution HLA genotyping. A separate validation cohort of 90 to 150 different subjects was used in addition to the roughly 620-subject first cohort. In an earlier analysis of roughly 580 of the donors, high-throughput TCR beta sequencing was used to judge whether each TCR beta V gene segment behaved as functional or pseudogenic. HLA typing covered class I and class II loci at four-digit resolution. Typing coverage varied by locus: roughly 620-640 donors for A, B, C, DRB1 and DQB1; roughly 510 for DQA1; approximately 610 for DPA1; roughly 470 for DPB1. A later genetic analysis took genome-wide SNP genotypes for about 60% of the roughly 670 donors and used that subset as a discovery cohort. To predict cytomegalovirus infection status, the study brought together high-throughput TCR immunosequencing, statistical association of individual TCRs with disease status, and machine learning. A few DR-DQ haplotypes were handled as single units for association and clustering because linkage in the cohort was strong. An early release covering approximately 600 HLA-typed donors comprised approximately 290 gigabases of sequencing data and around 80 million unique TCR sequences. Overall results and qualifications from the work: Strong co-occurrence of HLA alleles, especially DR and DQ, made assigning TCR associations to individual alleles difficult. V-gene and J-gene trimming of TCR beta chains was associated with a missense DCLRE1C variant in a later genetic analysis, and the association was replicated in an independent cohort. A later analysis found that TCR association rates varied across HLA loci, with DRB1 alleles showing the most associated TCRs and HLA-C alleles the fewest. In this cohort, only TCR beta chains were sequenced, and detectable features were limited by the absence of alpha or paired-chain data. Most CMV-associated TCR beta chains appeared to be HLA-restricted in a later analysis, and the HLA associations seemed to be driven largely by CMV exposure. Correlated functional status among segregating V segments might be attributable to linkage disequilibrium, but an unknown experimental factor could not be ruled out. A cluster of highly shared sequence variants was judged likely to represent a technical artifact of the sequencing pipeline. In both the original and validation cohorts, the classifier was reported to diagnose cytomegalovirus status with high specificity and sensitivity. Roughly uniform sequencing depth across donors was assumed in presence/absence analyses, although this assumption may not hold. Because counts were too low, more than 15 rarely observed V segments, including chromosome 9 orphons, were left out of the earlier analysis of a few hundred of the donors. In a later analysis, HLA-associated TCR beta chains were found to be more clonally expanded and to have lower generation probabilities than equally common non-associated chains. Because some donors lacked HLA typing at each locus, the association tests relied only on the typed subset. A later analysis reported that several top co-occurrence clusters appeared linked to parvovirus B19, influenza, CMV and Epstein-Barr virus. In vitro tests confirmed that a few of the cytomegalovirus-associated TCR beta chains recognize cytomegalovirus antigens. At a false discovery rate of 0.05, a later analysis linked 15,000 to 20,000 TCR beta sequences to specific HLA alleles. For the cohort, immune exposure information was limited to CMV serostatus. While some public TCRs were present in many individuals, most TCR sequences turned up only very rarely across donors. A further reported finding was that TCR beta sequences accurately predicted the HLA-A and HLA-B alleles for most subjects in the first cohort. Broadly in line with IMGT annotations, most TCR beta V segments showed up in productive rearrangements about 87% or about 30% of the time in an earlier analysis of several hundred of the donors. In the study, some 160 TCR beta chains were listed as associated with cytomegalovirus. A later genetic analysis reported fewer N-insertions in productive TCRs among donors in an Asian-associated ancestry cluster than the roughly 640-donor mean. It was suggested by the authors that the approach could potentially be generalized to other disease states and immunological phenotypes.

With respect to this clone: No cognate antigen has been identified for it. No base-level quality is on record; no much larger clone is a single base apart.

The cohort consisted of 650 to 700 healthy bone marrow donors. At the time of sampling, all cohort members were nominally healthy, though unrecorded immune exposures were likely present. The donor was CMV seronegative and belonged to the group of under 400 seronegative cohort members. A peripheral blood sample was provided by each donor, and peripheral blood mononuclear cells were used for TCR beta sequencing. The Qiagen DNeasy Blood Extraction Kit was used to extract genomic DNA from the blood cell samples. The library was built by means of the immunoSEQ multiplex PCR assay. For the multiplex PCR, a mixture combining 60 forward primers for TCR Vbeta segments and 13 reverse primers for TCR Jbeta segments was used. The CDR3 region of rearranged TCR beta genes was amplified from genomic DNA with a multiplex PCR assay. On the Illumina HiSeq System, the amplified TCR beta libraries were sequenced as 87-base-pair reads. Processing in the source paper ran as follows. In a later analysis, approximately 74 million unique TCR beta chains were counted across the 666 repertoires, and roughly 10 million of these chains were shared by at least two donors. Raw reads were error-corrected and collapsed into unique sequences with a nearest-neighbor algorithm that merged closely related sequences to remove PCR and sequencing errors. CDR3 sequences were aligned to IMGT reference sequences to assign V, D and J gene segments. For a sequence to be retained, at least a six-nucleotide match to both a V gene segment and a J gene segment was required. A rearrangement counted as productive if the CDR3 had no stop codons and remained in frame with V and J, and every other rearrangement counted as non-productive. Following IMGT convention, CDR3 was defined as the stretch from the second conserved V-encoded cysteine up to the conserved J-encoded phenylalanine. The earlier analysis of about 530 of the donors excluded any sequence lacking an unambiguous match to a single V gene segment. In an earlier analysis of 450 to 700 of the donors, V segments were called functional above 56.7% productive rearrangements and were called segregating when the between-donor standard deviation exceeded 5%. To diagnose cytomegalovirus status from the catalog of TCR beta chain sequences, a statistical classification framework was built. V and J gene assignment, in a later analysis, came from comparing TCR nucleotide sequences with IMGT/GENE-DB human TR gene sequences. Using the TCRdist pipeline, a later analysis assigned CDR3 sequences along with most-parsimonious VDJ recombination scenarios. In a later analysis, each TCR beta chain was defined by its CDR3 amino acid sequence together with its V-gene family, and reads without a unique V-gene family were excluded. A later analysis removed several hundred highly shared, low-generation-probability nucleotide sequences to deal with suspected cross-contamination and a sequencing artifact. In a later analysis, a clonal expansion index was calculated for each public chain from normalized within-repertoire ranks of inferred template counts. A later analysis computed generation probabilities with a VDJ recombination model fitted to out-of-frame rearrangements, and checked the results against IGoR. A later analysis scored TCR-TCR, TCR-HLA and TCR-CMV co-occurrence with hypergeometric tests, applying a repertoire-size bias correction to TCR pairs. False discovery rates were estimated in a later analysis by permuting HLA or CMV assignments 20 times. In a later analysis, co-occurring TCRs were grouped with DBSCAN, and TCRdist sequence similarity was added when clustering was performed within HLA-allele-positive subsets. Co-occurrence clustering excluded repertoires with fewer than 30,000 or more than 120,000 public chains, plus five with anomalous nucleotide sharing. TCRdb took this table from immuneACCESS and kept in-frame rearrangements with V and J called. Such tables lack part of the clones; where checked against another copy, unresolved V genes explain under half of the gap, and the rest is unexplained. That table is the source of V, J and clone size, and D and trimming were worked out from the DNA. For this sample the table gives 110,000 or so clones, of which approximately 83% were detected only once. Jointly, the top ten make up about 2.7% of the sample.

Sequenced sample: PBMCs. The sequence was obtained from a woman aged 18-35 years in good health and CMV-seronegative.

The DNA sequence is given as TGTGCCAGCAGCTTACAGGGTCACCAGCCCCAGCATTTT. Translated, it reads CASSLQGHQPQHF. The receptor chain draws on TRBV7-2 and TRBJ1-5; TRBD1 could be the D gene, as 5 bases match. The germline V gene yields SGHTA for CDR1 and FQGNSA for CDR2. V and J are truncated by 2 bases and 7 bases respectively, leaving an intervening sequence of 9 bases. The CDR3 measures 13 amino acids from cysteine to phenylalanine. Left in the record is the CDR3 DNA by itself, 39 bases read in frame from the first base.